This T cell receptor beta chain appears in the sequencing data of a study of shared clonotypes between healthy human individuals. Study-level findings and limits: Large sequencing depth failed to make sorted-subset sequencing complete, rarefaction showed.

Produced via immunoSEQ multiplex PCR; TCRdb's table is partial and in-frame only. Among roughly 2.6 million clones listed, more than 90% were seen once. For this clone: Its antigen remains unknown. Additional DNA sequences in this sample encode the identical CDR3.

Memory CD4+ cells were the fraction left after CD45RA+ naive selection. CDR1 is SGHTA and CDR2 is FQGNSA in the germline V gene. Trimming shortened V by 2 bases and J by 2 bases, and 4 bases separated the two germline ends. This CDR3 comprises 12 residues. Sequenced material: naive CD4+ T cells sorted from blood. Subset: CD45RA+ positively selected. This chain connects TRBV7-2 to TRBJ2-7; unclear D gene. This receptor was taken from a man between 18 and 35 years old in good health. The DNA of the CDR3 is TGTGCCAGCAGCTTATCCACCTACGAGCAGTACTTC. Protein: CASSLSTYEQYF.